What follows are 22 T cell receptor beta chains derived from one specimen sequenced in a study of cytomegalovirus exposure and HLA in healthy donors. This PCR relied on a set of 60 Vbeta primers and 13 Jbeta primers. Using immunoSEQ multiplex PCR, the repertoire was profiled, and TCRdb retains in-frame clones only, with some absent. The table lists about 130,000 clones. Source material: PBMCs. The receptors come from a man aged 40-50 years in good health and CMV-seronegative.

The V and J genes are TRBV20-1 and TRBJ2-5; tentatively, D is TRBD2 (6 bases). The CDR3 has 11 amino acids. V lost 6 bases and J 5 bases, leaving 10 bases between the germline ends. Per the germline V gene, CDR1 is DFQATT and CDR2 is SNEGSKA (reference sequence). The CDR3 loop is CSALLAETQYF. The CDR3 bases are TGCAGTGCGCTTCTAGCGGAGACCCAGTACTTC.

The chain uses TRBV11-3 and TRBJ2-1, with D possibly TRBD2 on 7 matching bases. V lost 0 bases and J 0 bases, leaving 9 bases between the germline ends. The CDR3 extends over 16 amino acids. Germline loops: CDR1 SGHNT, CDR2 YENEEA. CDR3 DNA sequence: TGTGCCAGCAGCTTAGACGGGGGGCTCTCCTACAATGAGCAGTTCTTC. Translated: CASSLDGGLSYNEQFF.

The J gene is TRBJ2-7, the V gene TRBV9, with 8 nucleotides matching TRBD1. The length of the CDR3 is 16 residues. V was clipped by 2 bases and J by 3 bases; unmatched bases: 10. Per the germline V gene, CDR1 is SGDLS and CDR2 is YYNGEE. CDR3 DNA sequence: TGTGCCAGCAGCGTGAGGTCCGGGACAGGCGGCTACGAGCAGTACTTC. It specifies CASSVRSGTGGYEQYF.

The CDR3 coding sequence is TGTGCCAGCAGCTACACCCGGGGATCTGGAAACACCATATATTTT. Its translation is CASSYTRGSGNTIYF. The chain couples TRBV11-3 to TRBJ1-3; D not resolved. Trimming took off 4 bases at V and 1 base at J, with 11 bases between the two ends. The CDR3 loop spans 15 amino acids. The germline V gene has CDR1 SGHNT and CDR2 YENEEA.

The CDR3 here is CASSLETGGTEAFF. The CDR3 DNA reads TGCGCCAGCAGCCTCGAGACAGGGGGCACTGAAGCTTTCTTT. The chain carries TRBV5-1 and TRBJ1-1; 9 bases match TRBD1. Looked up from germline, CDR1 is SGHRS and CDR2 is YFSETQ. The CDR3 covers 14 residues. The junction had 5 bases not matched to a gene; V was cut back by 4 bases and J by 4 bases.

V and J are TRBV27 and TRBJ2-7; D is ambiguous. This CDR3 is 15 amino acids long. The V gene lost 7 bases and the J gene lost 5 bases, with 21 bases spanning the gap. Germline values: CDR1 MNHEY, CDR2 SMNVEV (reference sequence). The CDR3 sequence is CASKVGFSLLNEQYF. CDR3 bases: TGTGCCAGCAAAGTTGGGTTTAGCTTGCTCAACGAGCAGTACTTC.

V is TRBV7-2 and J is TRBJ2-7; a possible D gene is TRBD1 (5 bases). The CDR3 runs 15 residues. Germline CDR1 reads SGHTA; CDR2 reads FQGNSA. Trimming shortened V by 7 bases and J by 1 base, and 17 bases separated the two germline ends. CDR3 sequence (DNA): TGTGCCAGCACCTTTTTGGTGACAGCTTCCTACGAGCAGTACTTC. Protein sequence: CASTFLVTASYEQYF.

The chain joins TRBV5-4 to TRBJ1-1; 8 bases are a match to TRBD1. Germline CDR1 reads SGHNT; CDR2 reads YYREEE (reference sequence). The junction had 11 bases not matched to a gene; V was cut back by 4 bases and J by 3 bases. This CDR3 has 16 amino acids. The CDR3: CASSQTRRGQDTEAFF. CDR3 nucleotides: TGTGCCAGCAGCCAAACGCGCAGGGGGCAGGACACTGAAGCTTTCTTT.

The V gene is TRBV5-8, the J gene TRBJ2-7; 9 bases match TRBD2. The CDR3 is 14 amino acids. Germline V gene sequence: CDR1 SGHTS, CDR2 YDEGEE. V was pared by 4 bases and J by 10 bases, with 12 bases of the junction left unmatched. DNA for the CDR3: TGTGCCAGCAGCGGGGCGGGACTAGCTTTCAAACAGTACTTC. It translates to CASSGAGLAFKQYF.

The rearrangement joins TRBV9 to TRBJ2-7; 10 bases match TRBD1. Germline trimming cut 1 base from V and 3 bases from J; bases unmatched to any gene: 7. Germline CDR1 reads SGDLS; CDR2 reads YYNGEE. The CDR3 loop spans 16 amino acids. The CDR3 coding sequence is TGTGCCAGCAGCGTAACCCCGGGACAGGGGAGCTACGAGCAGTACTTC. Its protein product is CASSVTPGQGSYEQYF.

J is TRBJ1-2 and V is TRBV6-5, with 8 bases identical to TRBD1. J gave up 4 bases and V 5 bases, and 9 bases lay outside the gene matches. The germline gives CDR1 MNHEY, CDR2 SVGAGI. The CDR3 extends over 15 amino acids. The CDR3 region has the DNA TGTGCCAGCAGTAGGGGGACAGGAAAAGTCTATGGCTACACCTTC. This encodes CASSRGTGKVYGYTF.

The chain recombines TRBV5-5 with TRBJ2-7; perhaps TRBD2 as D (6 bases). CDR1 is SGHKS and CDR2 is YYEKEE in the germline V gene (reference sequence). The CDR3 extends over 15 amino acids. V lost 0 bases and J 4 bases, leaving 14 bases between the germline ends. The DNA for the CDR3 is TGTGCCAGCAGCTTGGAGGAGGGACCGTCGTACGAGCAGTACTTC. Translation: CASSLEEGPSYEQYF.

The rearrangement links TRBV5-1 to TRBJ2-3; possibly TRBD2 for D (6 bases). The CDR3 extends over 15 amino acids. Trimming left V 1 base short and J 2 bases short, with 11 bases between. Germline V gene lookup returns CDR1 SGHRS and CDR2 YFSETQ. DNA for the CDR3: TGCGCCAGCAGCTTGCAGGGAGGTTTCACAGATACGCAGTATTTT. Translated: CASSLQGGFTDTQYF. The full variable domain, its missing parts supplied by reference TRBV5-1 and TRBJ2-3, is KAGVTQTPRYLIKTRGQQVTLSCSPISGHRSVSWYQQTPGQGLQFLFEYFSETQRNKGNFPGRFSGRQFSNSRSEMNVSTLELGDSALYLCASSLQGGFTDTQYFGPGTRLTVL.

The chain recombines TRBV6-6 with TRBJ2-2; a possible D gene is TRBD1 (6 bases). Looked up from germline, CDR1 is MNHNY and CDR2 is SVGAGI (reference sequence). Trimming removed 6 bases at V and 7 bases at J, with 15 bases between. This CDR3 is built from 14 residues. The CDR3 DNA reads TGTGCCAGCAGGGCCGACAGGTTTGGCGGGGAGCTGTTTTTT. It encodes CASRADRFGGELFF.

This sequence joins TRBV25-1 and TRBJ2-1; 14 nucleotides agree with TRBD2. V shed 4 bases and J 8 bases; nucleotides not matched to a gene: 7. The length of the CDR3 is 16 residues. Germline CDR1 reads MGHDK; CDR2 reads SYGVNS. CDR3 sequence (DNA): TGTGCCAGCAGTGGAGGACTAGCGGGAGGATCGCATGAGCAGTTCTTC. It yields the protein CASSGGLAGGSHEQFF.

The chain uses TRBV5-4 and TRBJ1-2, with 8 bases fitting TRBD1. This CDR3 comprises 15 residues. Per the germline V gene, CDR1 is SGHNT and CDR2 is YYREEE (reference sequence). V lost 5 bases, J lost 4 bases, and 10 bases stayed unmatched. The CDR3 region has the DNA TGTGCCAGCAGTCATGGACAGGGCGTTGTCTATGGCTACACCTTC. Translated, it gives CASSHGQGVVYGYTF.

This CDR3 is CAWSAQGGGGTQYF. The CDR3 coding sequence is TGTGCCTGGAGTGCACAAGGGGGAGGGGGAACGCAGTATTTT. The chain employs TRBV30 and TRBJ2-3; tentatively, D is TRBD2 (7 bases). V was clipped by 1 base and J by 9 bases, with 17 bases between them. This CDR3 comprises 14 residues. Germline V gene sequence: CDR1 GTSNPN, CDR2 SVGIG (reference sequence).

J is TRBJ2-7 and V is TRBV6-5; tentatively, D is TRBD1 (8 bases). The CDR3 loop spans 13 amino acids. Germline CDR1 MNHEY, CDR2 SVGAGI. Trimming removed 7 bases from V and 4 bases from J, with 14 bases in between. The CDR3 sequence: CASNVQGGYEQYF. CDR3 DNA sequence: TGTGCCAGCAACGTACAGGGGGGGTACGAGCAGTACTTC.

The CDR3 DNA reads TGTGCCAGCAGCTCGTGGGGCAAGGAGACCCAGTACTTC. It is translated as CASSSWGKETQYF. The rearrangement joins TRBV28 to TRBJ2-5, with D possibly matching TRBD1 (5 bases). The CDR3 has 13 residues. The V end was cut by 6 bases, the J end by 5 bases, with 13 bases between. Germline lookup yields CDR1 MDHEN and CDR2 SYDVKM.

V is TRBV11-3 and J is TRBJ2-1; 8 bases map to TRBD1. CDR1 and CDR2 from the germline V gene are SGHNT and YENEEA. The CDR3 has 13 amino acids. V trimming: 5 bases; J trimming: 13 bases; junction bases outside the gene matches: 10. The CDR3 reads CASSPRTGQGQFF. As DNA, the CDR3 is TGTGCCAGCAGCCCTCGGACAGGGCAAGGCCAGTTCTTC.

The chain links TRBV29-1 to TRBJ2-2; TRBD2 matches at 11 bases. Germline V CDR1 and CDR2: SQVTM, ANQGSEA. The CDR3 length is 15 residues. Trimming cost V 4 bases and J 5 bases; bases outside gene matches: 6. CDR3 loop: CSVVTSGSLTGELFF. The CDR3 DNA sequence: TGCAGCGTTGTCACTAGCGGGAGCTTGACCGGGGAGCTGTTTTTT.

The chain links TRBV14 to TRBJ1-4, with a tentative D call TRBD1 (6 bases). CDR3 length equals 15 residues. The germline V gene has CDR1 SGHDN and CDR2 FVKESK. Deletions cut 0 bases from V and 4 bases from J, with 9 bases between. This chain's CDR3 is CASSQDRTDNEKLFF. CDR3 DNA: TGTGCCAGCAGCCAAGACAGGACAGATAATGAAAAACTGTTTTTT.